These 17 T cell receptor beta chains were sequenced from one sample in a study of CD8+CD57+ T cells in acquired aplastic anemia. Genomic DNA constituted the template upon which TCR beta VDJ and CDR3 profiling was performed. TCRdb reprocessed the reads with MiXCR, giving one entry per CDR3 protein. The sample carries roughly 220,000 distinct CDR3 sequences, less than 75% recorded once. Sequenced patients had shown CD8+CD57+ cell expansion by flow cytometry. Sequencing input: sorted CD4+, CD8+, or CD8+CD57+ T cells (not recorded which) from PBMCs. The receptors shown here come from a human donor with aplastic anemia.

Worth noting for this clonotype: At one boundary the junction diverges from the germline segment, which might be a read error. V usage is TRBV10-1 and J usage is TRBJ1-5, with unresolved D. This CDR3 contains 13 residues. Germline V gene lookup returns CDR1 WNHNN and CDR2 SYGVQD (reference sequence). CDR3 DNA: TGCGCCAGCAGTGAGAGCAGAAATCATCCCCAGCATTTT. Translated: CASSESRNHPQHF.

The genes are TRBV15 and TRBJ2-1, with TRBD1 matching over 9 bases. Looked up from germline, CDR1 is LNHNV and CDR2 is YYDKDF (reference sequence). This CDR3 comprises 15 residues. V shed 3 bases and J 8 bases; nucleotides not matched to a gene: 8. CDR3 region: CATSSRDRALDEQFF. The CDR3 DNA sequence: TGTGCCACCAGCAGCCGGGACAGGGCTCTCGATGAGCAGTTCTTC.

This sequence joins TRBV7-9 and TRBJ2-5; TRBD2 is a possible D gene (5 bases). The CDR3 consists of 16 residues. Germline values: CDR1 SEHNR, CDR2 FQNEAQ (reference sequence). V was shortened by 5 bases and J by 3 bases, with 19 bases between the two germline ends. The CDR3 is CASSPLPVGEKETQYF. The CDR3 DNA reads as TGTGCCAGCAGCCCTCTGCCCGTCGGGGAAAAAGAGACCCAGTACTTC.

This clonotype was detected many times. The V gene is TRBV6-1, the J gene TRBJ2-7; D might be TRBD2 (5 bases). Trimming removed 3 bases from V and 6 bases from J, with 12 bases in between. The CDR3 sequence is 13 residues long. Germline values: CDR1 MNHNS, CDR2 SASEGT. CDR3 bases: TGTGCCAGCAGTGATTTTGAGGGCTTCGAGCAGTACTTC. Translation gives CASSDFEGFEQYF.

This clonotype was seen repeatedly, ten times or more. The rearrangement links TRBV7-2 to TRBJ2-7; 13 bases match TRBD2. The V gene's germline CDR1 is SGHTA and CDR2 FQGNSA. The CDR3 has 16 residues. Losses at the gene ends were 3 bases for V and 6 bases for J; bases not matched to a gene: 8. CDR3 DNA sequence: TGTGCCAGCAGCTTGGACGGACTAGCGGGAGCTGTCGAGCAGTACTTC. Translation: CASSLDGLAGAVEQYF.

The rearrangement joins TRBV15 to TRBJ2-1; D might be TRBD1 (5 bases). CDR1 LNHNV and CDR2 YYDKDF come from the germline V gene (reference sequence). Trimming removed 3 bases at V and 7 bases at J, with 19 bases between. The CDR3 covers 16 residues. The CDR3 coding sequence is TGTGCCACCAGCAGTTTATCAAGGGGATTGTTAAATGAGCAGTTCTTC. Encoded protein: CATSSLSRGLLNEQFF.

The gene calls are TRBV28 and TRBJ1-5, with 8 bases matching TRBD1. The CDR3 runs 13 residues. CDR1 is MDHEN and CDR2 is SYDVKM in the germline V gene. The V and J ends lost 6 bases and 7 bases, in that order; junction bases with no gene match: 5. The CDR3 protein is CASRTGESQPQHF. CDR3 coding DNA: TGTGCCAGCAGGACAGGGGAGAGCCAGCCCCAGCATTTT.

This clonotype has a handful of counts. This sequence joins TRBV24-1 and TRBJ1-2; TRBD1 is a possible D gene (5 bases). Between the trimmed V and J ends, which lost 5 bases and 8 bases, there was a span of 17 bases. From germline, CDR1 is KGHDR and CDR2 SFDVKD. CDR3 length equals 14 residues. The DNA of the CDR3 is TGTGCCACCAGTGCCTCCCCACAGGACGGGGGCTACACCTTC. It specifies CATSASPQDGGYTF.

V usage is TRBV24-1 and J usage is TRBJ1-5; D uncertain. V was clipped by 3 bases and J by 10 bases, with 12 bases between them. CDR1 is KGHDR, CDR2 SFDVKD, per germline. The CDR3 is made up of 13 amino acids. The chain's CDR3 is CATSDLTGEPQHF. The CDR3 nucleotides are TGTGCCACCAGTGATCTGACCGGAGAACCCCAGCATTTT.

The V call is TRBV24-1, the J call TRBJ1-2; D gene ambiguous. Germline V gives CDR1 KGHDR, CDR2 SFDVKD. This CDR3 comprises 14 residues. The V and J ends lost 5 bases and 1 base respectively, with 10 bases between them. In DNA form, the CDR3 reads TGTGCCACCAGTGGGAGCGGAATTAACTATGGCTACACCTTC. Protein: CATSGSGINYGYTF.

This clonotype has just one count. The rearrangement uses TRBV29-1 and TRBJ2-7; TRBD1 matches 9 bases. The CDR3 consists of 13 residues. Unmatched junction bases numbered 6, after V lost 4 bases and J lost 5 bases. The V gene's germline CDR1 is SQVTM and CDR2 ANQGSEA. This CDR3 reads CSVAKGQGHEQYF. CDR3 in DNA: TGCAGCGTTGCTAAGGGACAGGGCCACGAGCAGTACTTC.

This clonotype turned up a few times. V usage is TRBV12-3 or TRBV12-4 and J usage is TRBJ2-5; D call uncertain. V was cut by 7 bases and J by 2 bases, with 14 bases left in between. The CDR3 contains 14 residues. This CDR3 reads CASTQGPEQETQYF. CDR3 DNA sequence: TGTGCCAGCACCCAAGGGCCGGAACAAGAGACCCAGTACTTC.

In regard to this clonotype: The junction does not match germline at one end; this may be a read error. The chain links TRBV5-1 to TRBJ2-7, with D perhaps assigned TRBD1 or TRBD2 (5 bases each). This CDR3 has 14 residues. Germline values: CDR1 SGHRS, CDR2 YFSETQ. The CDR3 DNA reads as TGTGCCAGCAGCTTGAGGGGCAGGGACTACGAGCAGTACTTC. It encodes CASSLRGRDYEQYF. Variable domain in full (rest from reference TRBV5-1 and TRBJ2-7): KAGVTQTPRYLIKTRGQQVTLSCSPISGHRSVSWYQQTPGQGLQFLFEYFSETQRNKGNFPGRFSGRQFSNSRSEMNVSTLELGDSALYLCASSLRGRDYEQYFGPGTRLTVT.

This clonotype has a single count. V usage is TRBV7-3 and J usage is TRBJ1-2, with 7 bases that match TRBD1. This CDR3 spans 15 amino acids. Trimming cost V 4 bases and J 4 bases; bases outside gene matches: 9. Per germline, CDR1 SGHTA and CDR2 FQGTGA. The DNA of the CDR3 is TGTGCCAGCAGCTCGGGACAGCCCTTGGGCTATGGCTACACCTTC. It yields the protein CASSSGQPLGYGYTF.

This chain connects TRBV6-1 to TRBJ1-3; D gene uncertain. This CDR3 has 14 amino acids. Germline CDR1 reads MNHNS; CDR2 reads SASEGT. Trimming took 0 bases from V and 1 from J, leaving 4 bases between them. As DNA, the CDR3 is TGTGCCAGCAGTGAAGCGGAGTCTGGAAACACCATATATTTT. Translating gives CASSEAESGNTIYF.

The chain is built from TRBV19 and TRBJ2-7; D is unresolved. Matching the DNA end better, TRBJ2-6 makes the J call doubtful. The CDR3 length is 13 residues. Germline V gives CDR1 LNHDA, CDR2 SQIVND (reference sequence). CDR3 DNA sequence: TGTGCCAGTAGCATCTCTGGGGCCAACGTCCTGACTTTC. It is translated as CASSISGANVLTF.

The CDR3 sequence is CASSPGTGYGYTF. As DNA, the CDR3 is TGTGCCAGCTCACCAGGGACGGGCTATGGCTACACCTTC. The chain carries TRBV18 and TRBJ1-2, with a tentative D call TRBD1 (5 bases). The CDR3 length is 13 residues. Germline CDR1 reads KGHSH; CDR2 reads LQKENI. The V end was cut by 2 bases, the J end by 4 bases, with 8 bases between.